These T cell receptor beta chains were read from a single sample in a study of T cell responses to AZD1222 COVID-19 vaccine. Repertoires were generated with immunoSEQ multiplex PCR, while TCRdb's copy carries only in-frame clones and drops some. The sample carries approximately 200,000 clones, 87% recorded once. The specimen was peripheral blood, collected on day 0 of MenACWY control vaccination. The receptors come from an adult in good health. The CDR3 runs from the conserved cysteine through the conserved F or W. D genes are given only for firm matches. Not every row has a clone size; where given, it reads once, few, many or a size class.

>NA|TRBV29-1|NA|TRBJ1-2
CSVEETANYGYTF
TGCAGCGTTGAGGAGACAGCTAACTATGGCTACACCTTC
>NA|TRBV9|NA|TRBJ2-2
CASSVGDNTGELFF
TGTGCCAGCAGCGTAGGGGACAACACCGGGGAGCTGTTTTTT
>once|TRBV27|TRBD1|TRBJ1-1
CASSRENRGGTEAFF
TGTGCCAGCAGTCGGGAAAACAGGGGGGGGACTGAAGCTTTCTTT
>NA|TRBV2|NA|TRBJ1-2
CASSGRGPNYGYTF
TGTGCCAGCAGTGGGAGGGGTCCGAACTATGGCTACACCTTC
>NA|TRBV25-1|TRBD2|TRBJ2-2
CASSARTGTRNTGELFF
TGTGCCAGCAGTGCTCGGACCGGGACTAGAAACACCGGGGAGCTGTTTTTT
>NA|TRBV9|TRBD2|TRBJ2-7
CASSVFWRPGERELYEQYF
TGTGCCAGCAGCGTATTTTGGCGGCCGGGGGAGCGGGAGTTATACGAGCAGTACTTC
>NA|TRBV7-6|TRBD1|TRBJ2-7
CASSLETGISYEQYF
TGTGCCAGCAGCTTAGAGACAGGGATCTCCTACGAGCAGTACTTC
>NA|TRBV5-1|TRBD2|TRBJ2-2
CASSGLVDTGELFF
TGCGCCAGCAGCGGACTAGTAGACACCGGGGAGCTGTTTTTT
>NA|TRBV28|NA|TRBJ2-7
CASSSKGFGPYEQYF
TGTGCCAGCAGTTCCAAGGGTTTCGGGCCCTACGAGCAGTACTTC
>few|TRBV27|NA|TRBJ1-2
CASSLAHSDISTF
TGTGCCAGCAGTTTAGCCCATTCGGACATTAGCACCTTC
>NA|TRBV5-1|TRBD1|TRBJ1-1
CASSLETGFTEAFF
TGCGCCAGCAGCCTGGAGACAGGGTTTACCGAAGCTTTCTTT
>NA|TRBV7-9|TRBD1|TRBJ2-7
CASSLWTGAGEQYF
TGTGCCAGCAGCTTATGGACAGGGGCTGGCGAGCAGTACTTC
>NA|TRBV25-1|NA|TRBJ2-7
CASSEYTGGGYEQYF
TGTGCCAGCAGTGAATATACTGGTGGGGGCTACGAGCAGTACTTC
>once|TRBV3-1/TRBV3-2|NA|TRBJ2-7
CASSQGLGRQYF
TGTGCCAGCAGCCAAGGATTGGGCCGGCAGTACTTC
>once|TRBV6-6|NA|TRBJ2-7
CASSYGQGHEQYF
TGTGCCAGCAGTTACGGGCAGGGCCACGAGCAGTACTTC
>NA|TRBV6-2/TRBV6-3|NA|TRBJ1-5
CASSLSFFSNQPQHF
TGTGCCAGCAGTTTGTCCTTTTTTAGCAATCAGCCCCAGCATTTT
>NA|TRBV19|TRBD1|TRBJ1-6
CASSIRQGDNSPLHF
TGTGCCAGTAGTATCCGACAGGGGGATAATTCACCCCTCCACTTT
>NA|TRBV7-2|NA|TRBJ2-3
CASSLLTGTDTQYF
TGTGCCAGCAGCTTACTGACAGGCACAGATACGCAGTATTTT
>NA|TRBV2|NA|TRBJ1-4
CASQSGVPNEKLFF
TGTGCCAGCCAGTCGGGGGTGCCTAATGAAAAACTGTTTTTT
>NA|TRBV6-6|NA|TRBJ1-1
CASSLDTEAFF
TGTGCCAGCAGTCTCGACACTGAAGCTTTCTTT
>once|TRBV25-1|NA|TRBJ1-1
CASSVTSGTEAFF
TGTGCCAGCAGCGTCACCTCTGGCACTGAAGCTTTCTTT
>NA|TRBV5-6|TRBD1|TRBJ2-7
CASSLSPGQYEQYF
TGTGCCAGCAGCTTGAGTCCGGGACAGTACGAGCAGTACTTC
>NA|TRBV5-1|TRBD2|TRBJ2-7
CASRSTLAGGSEQYF
TGCGCCAGCAGATCCACTCTAGCGGGAGGGTCCGAGCAGTACTTC
>NA|TRBV27|NA|TRBJ2-6
CASSMLAGVLPSGANVLTF
TGTGCCAGCAGTATGCTCGCAGGGGTTCTGCCCTCTGGGGCCAACGTCCTGACTTTC
>NA|TRBV12-3/TRBV12-4|NA|TRBJ2-7
CASRGEAGEQYF
TGTGCCAGCAGGGGTGAGGCGGGCGAGCAGTACTTC
>NA|TRBV11-2|TRBD1|TRBJ1-1
CASSSNRGVGEAFF
TGTGCCAGCAGCTCGAACAGGGGGGTTGGTGAAGCTTTCTTT
>NA|TRBV7-9|TRBD1|TRBJ1-2
CASSSSPQTGDYGYTF
TGTGCCAGCAGCTCCTCCCCCCAGACAGGGGACTATGGCTACACCTTC
>NA|TRBV7-8|NA|TRBJ2-5
CASSGARQEVGETQYF
TGTGCCAGCAGCGGGGCCCGACAGGAGGTGGGAGAGACCCAGTACTTC
>NA|TRBV6-1|NA|TRBJ2-7
CASSEAGSSYEQYF
TGTGCCAGCAGTGAAGCCGGCAGCTCCTACGAGCAGTACTTC
>NA|TRBV9|NA|TRBJ1-5
CASSREGRSEQPQHF
TGTGCCAGCAGCCGCGAAGGGCGGTCGGAACAGCCCCAGCATTTT
>few|TRBV5-8|TRBD1|TRBJ1-1
CASSFRDRGLYTEAFF
TGTGCCAGCAGCTTTAGGGACAGGGGGCTGTACACTGAAGCTTTCTTT
>NA|TRBV2|TRBD1|TRBJ2-1
CASNPSGQGAYNEQFF
TGTGCCAGCAACCCCTCCGGACAGGGGGCCTACAATGAGCAGTTCTTC
>NA|TRBV4-2|NA|TRBJ2-1
CASSQGSYNEQFF
TGTGCCAGCAGCCAAGGCTCCTACAATGAGCAGTTCTTC
>NA|TRBV28|TRBD2|TRBJ2-5
CASNAFVSGKETQYF
TGTGCCAGCAACGCGTTTGTAAGCGGGAAAGAGACCCAGTACTTC
>NA|TRBV6-5|NA|TRBJ2-2
CASSYPLLGTGELFF
TGTGCCAGCAGTTACCCTCTGTTGGGCACCGGGGAGCTGTTTTTT
>NA|TRBV6-5|NA|TRBJ2-2
CASSYSDGPHGELFF
TGTGCCAGCAGTTACAGTGACGGGCCTCACGGGGAGCTGTTTTTT
>NA|TRBV5-4|NA|TRBJ1-5
CASSLDAGNSNQPQHF
TGTGCCAGCAGCTTGGATGCAGGAAATAGCAATCAGCCCCAGCATTTT
>NA|TRBV2|NA|TRBJ2-7
CASTVGQSYEQYF
TGTGCCAGCACCGTAGGACAGTCCTACGAGCAGTACTTC
>few|TRBV4-2|TRBD2|TRBJ2-3
CASSQSGMAAGGQYF
TGTGCCAGCAGCCAATCGGGAATGGCAGCGGGGGGGCAGTATTTT